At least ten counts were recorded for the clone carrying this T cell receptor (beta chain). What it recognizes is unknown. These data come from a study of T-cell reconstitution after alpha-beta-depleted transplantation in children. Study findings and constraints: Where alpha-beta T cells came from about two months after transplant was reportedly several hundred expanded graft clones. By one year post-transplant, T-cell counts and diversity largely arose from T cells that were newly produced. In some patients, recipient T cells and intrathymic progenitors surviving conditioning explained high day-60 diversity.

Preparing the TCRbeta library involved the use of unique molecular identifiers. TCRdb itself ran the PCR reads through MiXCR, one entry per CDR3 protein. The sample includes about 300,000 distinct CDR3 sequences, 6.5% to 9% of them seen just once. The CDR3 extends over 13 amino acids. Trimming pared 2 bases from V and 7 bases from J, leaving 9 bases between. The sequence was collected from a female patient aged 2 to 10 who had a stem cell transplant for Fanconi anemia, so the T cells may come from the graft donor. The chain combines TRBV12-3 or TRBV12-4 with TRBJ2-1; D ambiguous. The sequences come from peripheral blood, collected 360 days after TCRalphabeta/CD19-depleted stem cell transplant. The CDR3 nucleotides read TGTGCCAGCAGTTTATATCGAGAGAATGAGCAGTTCTTC. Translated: CASSLYRENEQFF.